The present T cell receptor (beta chain) was sequenced within a study of cytomegalovirus exposure and HLA in healthy donors. Trimming took 5 bases from V and 7 from J; bases not matched to a gene: 5. Germline values: CDR1 SGHVS, CDR2 FQNEAQ. The CDR3 length is 13 residues. In the PCR, 60 Vbeta and 13 Jbeta primers were used. Profiling relied on immunoSEQ multiplex PCR, and the TCRdb table lists in-frame clones only, not all of them. The sample yields 200,000 to 250,000 clones, around four fifths seen once. This clonotype was obtained from a woman between 55 and 75 years old in good health and CMV-seropositive. The sequenced sample was PBMCs. This chain joins TRBV7-8 and TRBJ1-5, with TRBD1 matching over 7 bases. In DNA form, the CDR3 reads TGTGCCAGCAGCACCCGACAGGGACAGCCCCAGCATTTT. It encodes CASSTRQGQPQHF.